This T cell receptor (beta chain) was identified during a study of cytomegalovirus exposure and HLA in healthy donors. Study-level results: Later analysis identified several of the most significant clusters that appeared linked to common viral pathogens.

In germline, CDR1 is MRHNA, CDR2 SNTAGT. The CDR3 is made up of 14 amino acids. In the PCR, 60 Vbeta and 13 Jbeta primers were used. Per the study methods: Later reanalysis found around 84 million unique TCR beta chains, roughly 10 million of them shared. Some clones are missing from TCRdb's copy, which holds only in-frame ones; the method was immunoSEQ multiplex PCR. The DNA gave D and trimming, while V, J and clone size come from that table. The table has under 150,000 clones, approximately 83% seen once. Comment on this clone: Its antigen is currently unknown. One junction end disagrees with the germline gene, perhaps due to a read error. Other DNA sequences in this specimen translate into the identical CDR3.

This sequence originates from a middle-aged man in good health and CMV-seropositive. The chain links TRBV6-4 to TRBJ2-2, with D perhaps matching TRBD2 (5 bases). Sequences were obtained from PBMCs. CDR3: CASSEEGDTGELFF. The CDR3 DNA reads TGTGCCAGTAGTGAAGAGGGAGACACCGGGGAGCTGTTTTTT.